This T cell receptor (beta chain) is from a study of cytomegalovirus exposure and HLA in healthy donors. Study results and caveats: It was reported in a later analysis that an Asian-associated ancestry cluster showed fewer N-insertions than the roughly 710-donor mean.

The study ran its PCR with 60 Vbeta and 13 Jbeta primers. Only in-frame clones appear in the TCRdb table, and some are missing; sequencing was by immunoSEQ multiplex PCR. Among some 150,000 clones listed, about 77% were seen once. This clone was seen only a few times. Its antigen is currently unknown. This clonotype originated in a woman in her fifties or sixties in good health and CMV-seronegative. Sequenced material: PBMCs.

CDR3 DNA sequence: TGTGCCATCAGTTCCGGGACAGGGGGTTCCTATGGCTACACCTTC. Residues: CAISSGTGGSYGYTF. This sequence joins TRBV10-3 and TRBJ1-2; TRBD1 aligns across 11 bases. J lost 4 bases, V lost 5 bases, and 6 bases had no gene match. The CDR3 has 15 residues. Germline V gives CDR1 ENHRY, CDR2 SYGVKD.